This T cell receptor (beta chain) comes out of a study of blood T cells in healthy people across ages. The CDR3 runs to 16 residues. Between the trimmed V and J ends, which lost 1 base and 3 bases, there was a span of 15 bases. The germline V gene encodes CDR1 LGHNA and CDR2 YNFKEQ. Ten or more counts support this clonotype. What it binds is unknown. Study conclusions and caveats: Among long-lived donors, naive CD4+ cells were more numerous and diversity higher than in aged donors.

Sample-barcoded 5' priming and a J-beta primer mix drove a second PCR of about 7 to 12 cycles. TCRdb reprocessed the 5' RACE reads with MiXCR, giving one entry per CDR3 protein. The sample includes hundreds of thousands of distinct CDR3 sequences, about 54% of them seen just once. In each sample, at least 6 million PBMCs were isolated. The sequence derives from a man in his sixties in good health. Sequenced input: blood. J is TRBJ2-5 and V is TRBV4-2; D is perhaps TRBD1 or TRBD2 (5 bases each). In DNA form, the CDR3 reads TGTGCCAGCAGCCAAGGGGGGTACGGGGTTGAAGAGACCCAGTACTTC. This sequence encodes CASSQGGYGVEETQYF.